This T cell receptor beta chain was sequenced for a study of blood T cell repertoires in COVID-19 (dated by TCRdb to 2018 to 2021). Turning to the overall study: Samples covering the acute and convalescent phases of COVID-19 were provided by collaborators in the United States, Italy and Spain. Where HLA class I and class II types were available, the types were taken from metadata supplied by the sample provider, not from assay-based typing. The samples were drawn from two sources: the first 160 participants of the ongoing ImmuneRACE study, and 950 to 1,500 subjects contributed by 6 global collaborators. Nearly every sample came with metadata listing a de-identified subject ID, COVID-19 status, age in years and sex. The prospective study material was composed of cDNA or gDNA derived from T cells, B-cell-depleted T cells, or PBMCs. A freely available public database, intended as a resource for researchers studying the immune response to SARS-CoV-2, is where the repertoires were released. Deeply sampled blood TCRbeta repertoires from subjects exposed to, actively infected with, or recovered from COVID-19 were included in the dataset. The paper as a whole reports these results and caveats: The quantity of clinical and demographic metadata differed by source and by participant and was supplied without curation.

Including the terminal cysteine and phenylalanine, the CDR3 comprises 14 residues. Solely the CDR3 DNA is kept, with 42 bases framed from the first base. The junction shows trimming of 5 bases on V and 8 bases on J, and the gene matches do not reach 8 bases of it. The germline V gene (reference sequence) gives CDR1 as LNHNV and CDR2 as YYDKDF. A second Seattle source provided samples from volunteer blood donors who had recovered from COVID-19. Collaborating institutions collected whole blood in K2EDTA tubes following their own protocols. Collaborator samples were shipped for TCRbeta analysis as frozen whole blood, isolated PBMCs, or DNA extracted from either sample type. Note on this clone: Its target antigen remains unknown. Base qualities are missing; no much larger clone stands one base away.

The immunoSEQ Assay, a bias-controlled multiplex PCR, was used to amplify TCRbeta CDR3 regions from genomic DNA. The source study handled its data this way. Nucleated cell counts per sample were estimated from amplification of reference gene primers within the assay. Sequence reads were collapsed and filtered to measure the absolute abundance of every unique TCRbeta CDR3 rearrangement. For each sample, productive Simpson clonality was calculated as the square root of Simpson's diversity index over productive rearrangements. Not all clones reach the TCRdb copy of this immuneACCESS table, which keeps in-frame sequences only. Checked studies attribute under half of the gap to unresolved V genes and leave the rest unexplained. V and J calls and clone size come straight from that table; D and trimming were deduced from the DNA. The sample profile shows 280,000 or so clones; 83% of them were found once. Together, the top ten hold approximately 9% of the sample.

Here the chain combines TRBV15 and TRBJ1-4; 7 bases in the junction line up with TRBD1. Sequencing used peripheral blood. The sequence derives from a woman aged 45-60 years who had recovered from COVID-19. The CDR3 has the sequence CATSGSTGAEKLFF. The nucleotides are TGTGCCACCAGCGGGTCAACAGGGGCCGAAAAACTGTTTTTT.